Following are 8 T cell receptor beta chains from one sample sequenced in a study of blood T cell repertoires in COVID-19. Profiling relied on immunoSEQ multiplex PCR, and the TCRdb table lists in-frame clones only, not all of them. Among more than 95,000 clones, roughly 90% were seen once, and the ten largest hold about 7.3%. The sequencing sample was made of peripheral blood. The receptors come from a man aged 50 to 60 with acute or convalescent COVID-19.

This clone was counted only a few times. The chain carries TRBV7-9 and TRBJ2-1; 11 bases agree with TRBD2. V trimming: 4 bases; J trimming: 8 bases; junction bases outside the gene matches: 4. The CDR3 totals 14 residues. CDR1 and CDR2 from the germline V gene are SEHNR and FQNEAQ (reference sequence). The CDR3 sequence: CASSSSGRYDEQFF. In nucleotides, the CDR3 is TGTGCCAGCAGCTCTAGCGGGAGGTACGATGAGCAGTTCTTC.

The chain links TRBV14 to TRBJ1-5; D is ambiguous. Germline assignment: CDR1 SGHDN and CDR2 FVKESK. The CDR3 is 12 residues long. The ends were cut back, 3 bases at V and 4 bases at J, with 4 bases in the middle. CDR3 bases: TGTGCCAGCAGCCAGACAAATCAGCCCCAGCATTTT. Translated: CASSQTNQPQHF.

The chain joins TRBV19 to TRBJ1-2; the D gene is possibly TRBD1 (6 bases). Germline CDR1 LNHDA, CDR2 SQIVND (reference sequence). This CDR3 is 13 amino acids long. V dropped 7 bases and J dropped 2 bases, with 11 bases sitting between them. CDR3 nucleotides: TGTGCCAGTAAACTAGGGGGAAACTATGGCTACACCTTC. This sequence encodes CASKLGGNYGYTF.

This clone has more than one count but fewer than ten. The J gene is TRBJ2-7, the V gene TRBV4-1; no clear D. The V gene's germline CDR1 is MGHRA and CDR2 YSYEKL. Trimming took 0 bases from V and 2 from J, leaving 5 bases between them. There are 13 residues in the CDR3. CDR3: CASSQDRAYEQYF. Written as DNA, the CDR3 is TGCGCCAGCAGCCAAGATCGGGCCTACGAGCAGTACTTC.

The gene calls are TRBV27 and TRBJ1-1, with D possibly matching TRBD1 (5 bases). CDR1 MNHEY and CDR2 SMNVEV come from the germline V gene (reference sequence). The CDR3 has 14 residues. V was trimmed by 6 bases and J by 4 bases, leaving 15 bases between them. The CDR3 nucleotides are TGTGCCAGCAGGAACGGGGGTCGTGGCACTGAAGCTTTCTTT. It encodes CASRNGGRGTEAFF.

This clone appeared a single time. The J gene is TRBJ2-7, the V gene TRBV27; TRBD2 agrees at 9 bases. Looked up from germline, CDR1 is MNHEY and CDR2 is SMNVEV (reference sequence). The trim removed 5 bases at V and 5 bases at J, leaving 10 bases unmatched. This CDR3 comprises 15 residues. The CDR3: CASSVSLAGGHEQYF. The CDR3 DNA reads as TGTGCCAGCAGTGTCTCACTAGCGGGCGGCCACGAGCAGTACTTC.

The chain combines TRBV9 with TRBJ2-1; D ambiguous. V was cut by 0 bases and J by 0 bases, with 7 bases left in between. Looked up from germline, CDR1 is SGDLS and CDR2 is YYNGEE. CDR3 length: 15 residues. CDR3 loop: CASSVGASSYNEQFF. Here the CDR3 DNA reads TGTGCCAGCAGCGTAGGAGCTAGCTCCTACAATGAGCAGTTCTTC.

This clone was counted between two and nine times. This chain links TRBV2 with TRBJ2-7; maybe TRBD1 (6 bases). The V gene lost 4 bases and the J gene lost 7 bases, with 14 bases spanning the gap. Looked up from germline, CDR1 is SNHLY and CDR2 is FYNNEI. The CDR3 totals 13 residues. CDR3 residues: CASSVSRGREQYF. The CDR3 DNA reads as TGTGCCAGCAGTGTAAGCAGGGGCAGAGAGCAGTACTTC.